The clone carrying this TCR beta chain has ten or more counts. As yet, its antigen is unknown. The library protocol tagged individual cDNA molecules with unique molecular identifiers. MiXCR was run by TCRdb on the 5' RACE reads, yielding one entry per CDR3 protein. Counted here are fewer than 60,000 distinct CDR3 sequences, around 4% occurring once; the ten biggest clones make up roughly 6%. This entry is derived from a study of early T cells in non-severe SARS-CoV-2 infection. Overall study context: The sequenced material was bulk RNA from unsorted whole blood, and its chains were unpaired.

Findings of the study overall: Reliance on VDJdb matching favored anti-spike CD8 responses; private and CD4 specificities were missed.

Sequencing was performed on whole blood. This TCR derives from an adult who was a healthcare worker with PCR-confirmed SARS-CoV-2 infection or an uninfected control (not recorded which).

The CDR3 region has the DNA TGCGCCAGCAGTCGTCACGCCCCACCTGGGGAGCTGTTTTTT. Translation gives CASSRHAPPGELFF. This chain joins TRBV10-2 and TRBJ2-2; D is uncertain. The V gene's germline CDR1 is WSHSY and CDR2 SAAADI. This CDR3 contains 14 residues. Deletions cut 5 bases from V and 8 bases from J, with 15 bases between.